These 5 T cell receptor beta chains share one sample of origin, sequenced in a study of T cells after yellow fever vaccination. TCRdb processed the 5' RACE reads anew with MiXCR; each CDR3 protein has one entry. Of hundreds of thousands of distinct CDR3 sequences in the sample, 8.5% to 10% are singletons; the top ten hold roughly 17%. Specimen: PBMCs, collected on the day of the first yellow fever vaccination. The receptors were sampled from a man aged 18 to 35 who received the YFV17D yellow fever vaccine.

The V call is TRBV4-3, the J call TRBJ1-2; D gene uncertain. V was trimmed by 1 base and J by 6 bases, leaving 18 bases between them. The CDR3 length is 16 residues. Germline loops: CDR1 LGHNA, CDR2 YSLEER. The DNA for the CDR3 is TGCGCCAGCAGCCAAGGAGAGGGATCCTTGTGGAATGGCTACACCTTC. Its translation is CASSQGEGSLWNGYTF.

This clonotype was seen ten or more times. The chain joins TRBV3-1 to TRBJ2-1; 9 bases fit TRBD2. In germline, CDR1 is LGHDT, CDR2 YNNKEL (reference sequence). This CDR3 region has 16 residues. V lost 1 base to trimming and J lost 8 bases; unmatched junction nucleotides: 9. The CDR3 nucleotides read TGTGCCAGCAGCCAAGCGGGGGCGGGGGGGTTCTATGAGCAGTTCTTC. Its protein product is CASSQAGAGGFYEQFF.

This rearrangement joins TRBV4-1 to TRBJ1-1; possible D gene TRBD1, 6 bases. The V end lost 0 bases, the J end lost 4 bases, and 12 bases lay between the germline ends. In germline, CDR1 is MGHRA, CDR2 YSYEKL. The CDR3 is 15 residues long. CDR3 nucleotides: TGCGCCAGCAGCCAAGATCCGGGGGCGGCCACTGAAGCTTTCTTT. Encoded protein: CASSQDPGAATEAFF.

The rearrangement uses TRBV6-2 or TRBV6-3 and TRBJ1-1, with no clear D. With 6 bases removed from V and 2 bases from J, the gap between germline ends came to 7 bases. This CDR3 has 12 residues. In germline, CDR1 is MNHEY, CDR2 SVGEGT. The CDR3 loop reads CASRDQNTEAFF. The CDR3, as DNA: TGTGCCAGCAGAGACCAAAACACTGAAGCTTTCTTT.

This clonotype was counted between two and nine times. J is TRBJ1-1 and V is TRBV25-1, with a weak D call TRBD1 (5 bases). Between the trimmed V and J ends, which lost 1 base and 4 bases, there was a span of 13 bases. The CDR3 contains 15 residues. Germline V lookup: CDR1 MGHDK, CDR2 SYGVNS. CDR3 protein: CASSESKGRGTEAFF. CDR3 in DNA: TGTGCCAGCAGTGAATCAAAGGGGCGCGGCACTGAAGCTTTCTTT.